Presented here are 22 T cell receptor beta chains from one specimen sequenced in a study of T cell changes during pregnancy in multiple sclerosis. Sequenced by immunoSEQ multiplex PCR; TCRdb stores in-frame clones only, minus some. In the table there are about 74,000 clones, approximately 92% of which are singletons. Specimen: peripheral blood, collected after pregnancy. These receptors were taken from a female donor in good health, enrolled as a control in a pregnancy study.

The rearrangement uses TRBV7-8 and TRBJ2-5, with a tentative D call TRBD2 (6 bases). V was pared by 1 base and J by 4 bases, with 10 bases between. The CDR3 length is 14 residues. CDR1 SGHVS and CDR2 FQNEAQ come from the germline V gene. The DNA for the CDR3 is TGTGCCAGCAGCTTAGGCATCGGGGGAGAGACCCAGTACTTC. It encodes CASSLGIGGETQYF.

This sequence joins TRBV4-1 and TRBJ1-4; tentatively, D is TRBD1 (5 bases). The germline gives CDR1 MGHRA, CDR2 YSYEKL. The CDR3 has 16 residues. V lost 3 bases and J lost 0, with 11 bases in between. CDR3 bases: TGCGCCAGCAGCCAGGCCAGGGCAGCAACTAATGAAAAACTGTTTTTT. Protein: CASSQARAATNEKLFF.

This clone was seen a single time. The chain uses TRBV15 and TRBJ2-5; the D gene is possibly TRBD2 (6 bases). CDR1 and CDR2 (germline): LNHNV, YYDKDF (reference sequence). V dropped 5 bases and J dropped 5 bases, with 18 bases sitting between them. The CDR3 covers 15 residues. CDR3 protein: CATSFRDFPKETQYF. The CDR3 bases are TGTGCCACCAGCTTCCGGGACTTTCCGAAGGAGACCCAGTACTTC.

The V and J genes are TRBV7-6 and TRBJ2-2, with no clear D. V lost 2 bases, J lost 1 base, and 11 bases lay in between. The CDR3 is 16 amino acids. CDR1 is SGHVS and CDR2 is FNYEAQ in the germline V gene. The CDR3 is CASSLNSRGNTGELFF. CDR3 DNA: TGTGCCAGCAGCTTAAATTCGCGCGGGAACACCGGGGAGCTGTTTTTT. The full variable domain, with the rest looked up from reference TRBV7-6 and TRBJ2-2, is GAGVSQSPRYKVTKRGQDVALRCDPISGHVSLYWYRQALGQGPEFLTYFNYEAQQDKSGLPNDRFSAERPEGSISTLTIQRTEQRDSAMYRCASSLNSRGNTGELFFGEGSRLTVL.

The chain is built from TRBV2 and TRBJ2-1; 7 bases fit TRBD1. This CDR3 is built from 13 residues. CDR1 is SNHLY and CDR2 is FYNNEI in the germline V gene. The V and J ends lost 7 bases and 8 bases, in that order; junction bases with no gene match: 8. CDR3 protein: CASMQGEGDEQFF. Written as DNA, the CDR3 is TGTGCCAGCATGCAGGGGGAAGGAGATGAGCAGTTCTTC.

The chain has TRBV7-2 and TRBJ2-7; TRBD2 matches at 7 bases. Germline V gene lookup returns CDR1 SGHTA and CDR2 FQGNSA. Unmatched junction bases numbered 7, after V lost 1 base and J lost 4 bases. The CDR3 sequence is 15 residues long. CDR3 DNA sequence: TGTGCCAGCAGCTTAGAGGCGGGAGTTGGTTACGAGCAGTACTTC. It translates to CASSLEAGVGYEQYF.

The CDR3 sequence is CASSQDRGGQGVADTQYF. CDR3 sequence (DNA): TGCGCCAGCAGCCAAGATCGGGGAGGACAGGGAGTCGCAGATACGCAGTATTTT. The chain couples TRBV4-1 to TRBJ2-3, with 8 bases lining up with TRBD1. Germline V gene data show CDR1 as MGHRA and CDR2 as YSYEKL. The CDR3 totals 18 residues. V trimming: 0 bases; J trimming: 4 bases; junction bases outside the gene matches: 12.

V and J are TRBV19 and TRBJ2-3; D perhaps matches TRBD1 (5 bases). Germline CDR1 LNHDA, CDR2 SQIVND (reference sequence). The CDR3 contains 15 residues. V was clipped by 4 bases and J by 4 bases, with 15 bases between them. The CDR3 DNA sequence: TGTGCCAGTAGTACCGATGGACACCGTTCAGATACGCAGTATTTT. This codes for CASSTDGHRSDTQYF.

The rearrangement joins TRBV9 to TRBJ1-2; the match to TRBD1 covers 9 bases. The germline gives CDR1 SGDLS, CDR2 YYNGEE. The CDR3 covers 16 residues. Germline trimming cut 2 bases from V and 4 bases from J; bases unmatched to any gene: 9. The CDR3 here is CASSVRGGTGFYGYTF. CDR3 bases: TGTGCCAGCAGCGTCCGAGGGGGGACAGGGTTCTATGGCTACACCTTC.

V gene TRBV27 combines with J gene TRBJ1-2; weak D call: TRBD1 (5 bases). Looked up from germline, CDR1 is MNHEY and CDR2 is SMNVEV (reference sequence). CDR3 length: 16 residues. The ends were cut back, 6 bases at V and 5 bases at J, with 22 bases in the middle. The CDR3 is CASSPSFGGSGYGYTF. The CDR3, as DNA: TGTGCCAGCAGCCCATCCTTTGGGGGGTCTGGATATGGCTACACCTTC.

V is TRBV13 and J is TRBJ1-1; D remains unclear. The CDR3 contains 15 residues. Germline values: CDR1 PRHDT, CDR2 FYEKMQ (reference sequence). V lost 1 base, J lost 1 base, and 10 bases lay in between. CDR3 nucleotide sequence: TGTGCCAGCAGCTTAGTGGCAACTACGAACACTGAAGCTTTCTTT. Its protein is CASSLVATTNTEAFF.

The chain links TRBV13 to TRBJ2-2, with TRBD1 matching over 10 bases. Germline assignment: CDR1 PRHDT and CDR2 FYEKMQ (reference sequence). The CDR3 loop spans 14 amino acids. V gave up 5 bases and J gave up 6 bases; unmatched junction bases: 3. CDR3 sequence: CASSPGTGAGELFF. The CDR3 nucleotides read TGTGCCAGCAGCCCCGGGACAGGGGCCGGGGAGCTGTTTTTT.

The chain employs TRBV5-1 and TRBJ1-2, with a possible D match to TRBD1 (5 bases). The CDR3 runs to 14 residues. Trimming cost V 7 bases and J 4 bases, with 17 bases left between them. The germline gives CDR1 SGHRS, CDR2 YFSETQ. CDR3 nucleotides: TGCGCCAGCCTCCCAGGGTCTGGAACCTATGGCTACACCTTC. Amino acid sequence: CASLPGSGTYGYTF.

The chain employs TRBV7-2 and TRBJ2-1; TRBD2 matches at 10 bases. The V and J ends lost 2 bases and 2 bases, in that order; junction bases with no gene match: 6. This CDR3 is built from 17 residues. Germline V gene lookup returns CDR1 SGHTA and CDR2 FQGNSA. The CDR3: CASSLSGRAFPYNEQFF. The CDR3 DNA follows: TGTGCCAGCAGCTTAAGCGGGAGGGCCTTCCCCTACAATGAGCAGTTCTTC.

This clone occurred once. The chain links TRBV4-1 to TRBJ2-7, with 12 bases matching TRBD2. CDR1 is MGHRA, CDR2 YSYEKL, per germline. V trimming: 3 bases; J trimming: 3 bases; junction bases outside the gene matches: 6. The CDR3 sequence is 16 residues long. The CDR3 protein is CASSHPGLAGNYEQYF. In DNA, the CDR3 is TGCGCCAGCAGCCATCCCGGACTAGCGGGGAACTACGAGCAGTACTTC.

This clone was seen once. The chain has TRBV27 and TRBJ1-1, with TRBD1 matching over 11 bases. V was clipped by 3 bases and J by 0 bases; unmatched bases: 3. Germline V gives CDR1 MNHEY, CDR2 SMNVEV (reference sequence). The CDR3 contains 16 residues. The CDR3 region is CASSLGTGGLNTEAFF. The CDR3 nucleotides are TGTGCCAGCAGTTTGGGGACAGGGGGGCTGAACACTGAAGCTTTCTTT.

The chain uses TRBV29-1 and TRBJ2-3; maybe TRBD2 (6 bases). The germline gives CDR1 SQVTM, CDR2 ANQGSEA. V was trimmed by 7 bases and J by 3 bases, leaving 14 bases between them. The CDR3 consists of 13 residues. Here the CDR3 DNA reads TGCAGCGCAAAGGGGAGGCTTACAGATACGCAGTATTTT. Amino acid sequence: CSAKGRLTDTQYF.

The chain links TRBV5-1 to TRBJ1-1, with a possible D match to TRBD1 (5 bases). The CDR3 runs to 14 residues. Germline V gene data show CDR1 as SGHRS and CDR2 as YFSETQ. V lost 1 base and J 1 base, leaving 8 bases between the germline ends. CDR3 coding DNA: TGCGCCAGCAGCTTGAGGCAGGGGAACACTGAAGCTTTCTTT. It translates to CASSLRQGNTEAFF.

The V call is TRBV5-1, the J call TRBJ2-1, with TRBD1 as a possible D gene (5 bases). V was trimmed by 0 bases and J by 6 bases, leaving 10 bases between them. In germline, CDR1 is SGHRS, CDR2 YFSETQ. The CDR3 spans 14 residues. The CDR3 bases are TGCGCCAGCAGCTTGGACAGGCCCCTCAATGAGCAGTTCTTC. This codes for CASSLDRPLNEQFF.

The rearrangement joins TRBV27 to TRBJ1-2; possibly TRBD1 for D (5 bases). CDR3 size: 14 residues. The V gene lost 3 bases and the J gene lost 5 bases, with 13 bases spanning the gap. Looked up from germline, CDR1 is MNHEY and CDR2 is SMNVEV (reference sequence). In DNA form, the CDR3 reads TGTGCCAGCAGTTTTCAGGGCCCTTTATATGGCTACACCTTC. It encodes CASSFQGPLYGYTF.

This rearrangement joins TRBV5-1 to TRBJ2-1; D is possibly TRBD1 (5 bases). Germline V gene lookup returns CDR1 SGHRS and CDR2 YFSETQ. Trimming shortened V by 0 bases and J by 0 bases, and 10 bases separated the two germline ends. This CDR3 contains 16 residues. The CDR3 spells CASSLEGRVSYNEQFF. Here the CDR3 DNA reads TGCGCCAGCAGCTTGGAGGGCAGGGTCTCCTACAATGAGCAGTTCTTC.

V and J are TRBV7-3 and TRBJ1-6; maybe TRBD1 (5 bases). This CDR3 has 16 amino acids. Germline V gives CDR1 SGHTA, CDR2 FQGTGA. The ends were cut back, 4 bases at V and 0 bases at J, with 10 bases in the middle. CDR3 loop: CASSSAGGSYNSPLHF. The DNA of the CDR3 is TGTGCCAGCAGCTCAGCGGGGGGCTCCTATAATTCACCCCTCCACTTT.